Listed below are T cell receptor beta chains from one sample, sequenced in a study of OX40 agonist ivuxolimab in advanced cancers. The repertoire was sequenced with immunoSEQ multiplex PCR; TCRdb's copy has only in-frame clones and lacks some. The sample lists 70,000 or so clones, roughly 86% seen once, with roughly 0.68% in the top ten. The sequencing here drew on CD4+ or CD8+ T cells sorted from blood, taken in a trial of the OX40 agonist ivuxolimab. The receptor source for this set is an adult with an advanced solid tumor such as melanoma, head and neck, liver or kidney cancer. Each CDR3 is given with its conserved first and last residue. D genes are given only for firm matches. Size values are once, few and many counts, or a class for expanded clones, and some rows have none.

CDR3nt: TGCGCCAGCAGCAAGAGTACAGGGGTAACGCGGGAGCAGTACTTC
CDR3aa: CASSKSTGVTREQYF
d_gene: TRBD1
j_gene: TRBJ2-7
abundance: NA
v_gene: TRBV5-1

CDR3nt: TGTGCCAGCAGCCCGGGACTGGAAGAGACCCAGTACTTC
CDR3aa: CASSPGLEETQYF
d_gene: NA
j_gene: TRBJ2-5
abundance: NA
v_gene: TRBV11-2

CDR3nt: TGTGCCAGCTCAAAAGGGCCGGGGTCCAAAAACATTCAGTACTTC
CDR3aa: CASSKGPGSKNIQYF
d_gene: NA
j_gene: TRBJ2-4
abundance: NA
v_gene: TRBV18

CDR3nt: TGTGCCAGTAGTTTTGGAGGGCCGGGAGGCTCTGGGGCCAACGTCCTGACTTTC
CDR3aa: CASSFGGPGGSGANVLTF
d_gene: TRBD2
j_gene: TRBJ2-6
abundance: once
v_gene: TRBV19

CDR3nt: TGTGCCAGCAGCTTAGTACCCTTTGGGGAGCAGTACTTC
CDR3aa: CASSLVPFGEQYF
d_gene: NA
j_gene: TRBJ2-7
abundance: few
v_gene: TRBV7-9

CDR3nt: TGTGCCAGCAGTTCCGACGGGAGAAATTCACCCCTCCACTTT
CDR3aa: CASSSDGRNSPLHF
d_gene: NA
j_gene: TRBJ1-6
abundance: NA
v_gene: TRBV2

CDR3nt: TGTGCCAGCAGTTCACCGGGAACCCCAGAGGGGGCCGAGCAGTACTTC
CDR3aa: CASSSPGTPEGAEQYF
d_gene: TRBD1
j_gene: TRBJ2-7
abundance: NA
v_gene: TRBV28

CDR3nt: TGTGCCAGCAGTCCCGGTTGGGGCACAGATACGCAGTATTTT
CDR3aa: CASSPGWGTDTQYF
d_gene: NA
j_gene: TRBJ2-3
abundance: NA
v_gene: TRBV27

CDR3nt: TGTGCCAGCAGTTTAGAGACAGGGGGCTACACTGAAGCTTTCTTT
CDR3aa: CASSLETGGYTEAFF
d_gene: TRBD1
j_gene: TRBJ1-1
abundance: NA
v_gene: TRBV28

CDR3nt: TGCAGCGCCGACCTTGCCACTGAAGCTTTCTTT
CDR3aa: CSADLATEAFF
d_gene: NA
j_gene: TRBJ1-1
abundance: NA
v_gene: TRBV29-1

CDR3nt: TGTGCCAGTAGTCAGGGGGCTGGGAATGAGCAGTTCTTC
CDR3aa: CASSQGAGNEQFF
d_gene: TRBD1
j_gene: TRBJ2-1
abundance: few
v_gene: TRBV19

CDR3nt: TGTGCCAGCAGCCTGCAGACTAGCGGGAGAGATGAGCAGTTCTTC
CDR3aa: CASSLQTSGRDEQFF
d_gene: TRBD2
j_gene: TRBJ2-1
abundance: NA
v_gene: TRBV7-2

CDR3nt: TGTGCCAGCAGCTCCATGATGGGCAATCAGCCCCAGCATTTT
CDR3aa: CASSSMMGNQPQHF
d_gene: NA
j_gene: TRBJ1-5
abundance: once
v_gene: TRBV5-8

CDR3nt: TGTGCCAGCAGGGGCTTGGTGGGCACAGATACGCAGTATTTT
CDR3aa: CASRGLVGTDTQYF
d_gene: NA
j_gene: TRBJ2-3
abundance: NA
v_gene: TRBV27

CDR3nt: TGTGCCAGCAGTGATAGGTGGACACTGGGCTACGAGCAGTACTTC
CDR3aa: CASSDRWTLGYEQYF
d_gene: NA
j_gene: TRBJ2-7
abundance: NA
v_gene: TRBV2

CDR3nt: TGTGCCAGCAGCGCCGACTTGGGGGCAGAGACCCAGTACTTC
CDR3aa: CASSADLGAETQYF
d_gene: NA
j_gene: TRBJ2-5
abundance: NA
v_gene: TRBV9

CDR3nt: TGTGCCAGCAGCTTGGGCCAGCGGAACACTGAAGCTTTCTTT
CDR3aa: CASSLGQRNTEAFF
d_gene: NA
j_gene: TRBJ1-1
abundance: NA
v_gene: TRBV11-2

CDR3nt: TGTGCCAGCACTCCAGGGACAGGGGCAGGTGATACGCAGTATTTT
CDR3aa: CASTPGTGAGDTQYF
d_gene: TRBD1
j_gene: TRBJ2-3
abundance: NA
v_gene: TRBV27

CDR3nt: TGTGCCAGCAGCCAAGAAACCCCCTACGAGCAGTACTTC
CDR3aa: CASSQETPYEQYF
d_gene: NA
j_gene: TRBJ2-7
abundance: once
v_gene: TRBV14

CDR3nt: TGTGCCAGCAGCTTGGAATGGGGGAAGTCACCCCCCGAGCAGTACTTC
CDR3aa: CASSLEWGKSPPEQYF
d_gene: NA
j_gene: TRBJ2-7
abundance: NA
v_gene: TRBV5-5

CDR3nt: TGTGCCAGCAGTGAGAATTTGGCTCTTGAACTTAATCAGCCCCAGCATTTT
CDR3aa: CASSENLALELNQPQHF
d_gene: NA
j_gene: TRBJ1-5
abundance: NA
v_gene: TRBV2